This T cell receptor (beta chain) was observed in a study of beta chain features in type 1 diabetes (dated by TCRdb to 2016 to 2019). Study-level background: No differences in mean age, gender distribution, total cell number or subset yield were found between patients and healthy donors. A total of roughly 100 million sorted cells were examined across all samples, and the number of cells per subset was strongly correlated with RNA yield. Whereas all 30 or so donors provided naive and central memory subsets, regulatory and stem cell-like memory subsets were isolated from just 8 patients and about eight healthy donors. The study compared TCRB repertoires of sorted circulating CD4+ T cell subsets between recently diagnosed type 1 diabetes patients and matched healthy donors.

Each donor gave one peripheral blood draw, averaging approximately 110 mL, which was collected into heparinised tubes. Using a panel that included CD45RO, CCR7, CD25, CD127, CD95 and CD27, naive, central memory, regulatory and stem cell-like memory CD4+ T cells were sorted on a BD FACSAria II. Purity was above 95% for every sorted population. PBMCs were separated immediately by Lymphoprep density gradient centrifugation and were stained directly, without being cultured. So that batch effects would be minimized, each experiment stained and sorted samples in pairs, pairing one healthy donor with one patient. Spanning cysteine to phenylalanine, the CDR3 consists of 14 amino acids. The sequence is cut down to CDR3 DNA, 42 bases in frame from base 1. Trimming removed 6 bases from V and 7 bases from J; the gene matches leave 6 bases unexplained. The germline V gene (reference sequence) sets CDR1 to SEHNR and CDR2 to FQNEAQ.

As concerns this clone: The antigen this receptor binds is unknown. Per-base qualities were not stored, and no clone one base away is much larger.

The entire isolated RNA was reverse transcribed using the High Capacity cDNA Reverse Transcription Kit, and thus expressed TCRB transcripts were sequenced. Naive, central memory and regulatory T cell samples underwent deep immunoSEQ sequencing, averaging about 3.57 million total reads per sample. After sorted cells were lysed in RLT buffer, RNA was extracted with DNase-treated RNeasy Micro or Mini kits, with the choice depending on cell number. To prevent cross-contamination, each cell subset was processed individually, whereas patient and healthy donor samples were processed jointly. The immunoSEQ multiplex PCR was used to amplify TCRB sequences from cDNA, generating 87-bp fragments that spanned the CDR3 region. Sequencing of the amplicons was performed on the Illumina HiSeq platform. The authors processed their data as follows. PCR bias was computationally corrected using synthetic template baselines, reads within Hamming distance 2 were collapsed, and singletons that could not be merged were discarded. Reads were aligned against IMGT so that V, D and J genes, CDR3 length and insertions or deletions at six rearrangement sites could be assigned. Within each subset, clonotype counts were normalized to sorted cell number, and only after that were true diversity and Gini coefficients computed with the tcR R package. The overlap coefficient, calculated on TCRB nucleotide sequences, was used to quantify repertoire sharing. The table comes from immuneACCESS by way of TCRdb, which keeps in-frame sequences with V and J called. Part of the clones is missing from these tables; in studies checked, under half for an unresolved V gene and the rest for unknown reasons. The DNA gave D and trimming, while V, J and clone size come from that table. This sample gives around 100,000 clones in total; about 26% of them show up just once. The ten biggest clones cover about 0.57% of the sample.

What the work shows at the level of the full study, not this receptor alone: Shorter templates might be favored by PCR, yet because patient and control samples were amplified and corrected together, any such skew would affect both groups equally. Naive, central memory and regulatory TCRB repertoires appeared to be more similar among patients than among healthy donors. Because cDNA was sequenced instead of genomic DNA, activated cells with high expression could be over-represented, although the groups did not differ in activation or CD3 levels. Patients with type 1 diabetes made fewer insertions and deleted more nucleotides at VDJ recombination sites, implying thymic rearrangement abnormalities. Type 1 diabetes patients showed a moderate but significant shortening of TCRB CDR3 length in all four CD4+ subsets. Only small numbers of individuals were included in the HLA sub-analyses, which left unresolved whether HLA type had any influence on TCRB rearrangement.

This receptor was obtained from a woman between 18 and 30 years old with type 1 diabetes. The sequence is built from TRBV7-9 and TRBJ2-2; 9 bases in the middle match TRBD2. The sequenced sample was central memory CD4+ T cells from blood. The base sequence is TGTGCCAGCAGTCCTAGCGGGACGGGCGGGGAGCTGTTTTTT. Translated, this gives CASSPSGTGGELFF. Where the CDR3 stops, the reference TRBV7-9 and TRBJ2-2 genes take over; the full variable domain is DTGVSQNPRHKITKRGQNVTFRCDPISEHNRLYWYRQTLGQGPEFLTYFQNEAQLEKSRLLSDRFSAERPKGSFSTLEIQRTEQGDSAMYLCASSPSGTGGELFFGEGSRLTVL.